This T cell receptor (beta chain) was captured by sequencing in a study of T-cell memory formation after mild COVID-19 (dated by TCRdb to the early 2020s). Looking at the study overall: TCR sequence clusters from the two donors were found to be largely donor specific. Two young, previously healthy adult volunteers made up the cohort, one male and one female. Longitudinal TCRalpha and TCRbeta repertoire sequencing tracked T-cell clones expanding and contracting after mild COVID-19 in two donors. Overall results and qualifications from the work: Balanced CD4/CD8 phenotypes were observed for clones contracting from day 15 to 85, whereas a bias towards CD4+ was observed for a second wave of clones expanding from day 15 to 37. The study covered only a couple of mild cases, and larger cohorts including severe cases with pre-infection samples were considered necessary. Whether the second-wave clones peaking on day 37 were SARS-CoV-2 specific was not confirmed. The detection of some responding clones in pre-infection memory suggests that pre-existing cross-reactive memory T cells joined the SARS-CoV-2 response. Contracting CD4+ clones turned up mainly in the CM and EM memory subsets, whereas EMRA was where CD8+ clones were enriched.

This clonotype came up a few times. What antigen it recognizes has not been identified. Base quality data are lacking; no much larger clone is found one base away. Trimming at the junction amounts to 6 bases on V and 5 bases on J, and the germline ends lie 18 bases apart. The CDR3 covers 15 residues, taking in both the cysteine and the phenylalanine. Only the CDR3 portion is preserved as DNA: 45 bases, with reading frame beginning at the first base. CDR1 and CDR2, per the germline V gene, are SGHRS and YFSETQ. This sample was sequenced with an Illumina NovaSeq 6000. TCRalpha and TCRbeta cDNA libraries were built by 5'RACE with constant-segment primers, adding sample barcodes and unique molecular identifiers. Trizol reagent was used to extract RNA from every sample. Amplification of the libraries took two PCR steps, and the second step added a second sample barcode plus Illumina TruSeq adapters. Libraries were sequenced on an Illumina NovaSeq with 2 x 150 bp paired-end reads. As for the authors' bioinformatics: The reads were demultiplexed and collapsed into UMI-guided consensus sequences using migec v1.2.7. Using mixcr v2.1.11, UMI consensuses were aligned to TRA and TRB V and J templates and then assembled into clonotypes. A clonotype was counted as expanded or contracted only if both edgeR and NoisET called the change significant, with noise models trained on biological replicates. For edgeR calls, the cutoffs were a false discovery rate-adjusted p below 0.01 and a log2 fold-change threshold of 1. PCA with hierarchical clustering of max-normalized trajectories of the 1000 most abundant clonotypes was used as exploratory dynamics analysis. Separately sequenced CD4+ and CD8+ repertoires were used to assign a CD4 or CD8 phenotype to each responding clone. TCRdb itself trimmed the public reads at Q25 with fastp, ran MiXCR and retained productive beta chains. Entries are consolidated by CDR3 protein sequence, retaining the most common genes and DNA. TCRdb's processing, not the authors' own work, is the source of the V and J calls. For this sample the table gives approximately 240,000 distinct CDR3 sequences, of which 15% to 20% were detected only once. Approximately 3.5% of the sample is taken by the ten largest.

Ficoll-Paque density gradient centrifugation was used to isolate PBMCs. Sequences were obtained from PBMCs or a T cell subset sorted from them (not recorded which). Rearrangement joined TRBV5-1 to TRBJ2-1, with TRBD1 as a weak D call on 6 bases. The sequence came from a man between 18 and 35 years old who had mild COVID-19 (a few samples of this study predate the infection). The sample titles of this study are shuffled in the database, so cell type and time point are left out; the donor was told from shared clones. The CDR3 region has the sequence CASKYREGANNEQFF. The sequence in DNA is TGCGCCAGCAAGTACAGGGAAGGGGCTAACAATGAGCAGTTCTTC. The full variable domain, with segments outside the CDR3 supplied by the reference TRBV5-1 and TRBJ2-1 proteins, appears as KAGVTQTPRYLIKTRGQQVTLSCSPISGHRSVSWYQQTPGQGLQFLFEYFSETQRNKGNFPGRFSGRQFSNSRSEMNVSTLELGDSALYLCASKYREGANNEQFFGPGTRLTVL.